Below, 5 T cell receptor beta chains from the same sample are listed, as sequenced in a study of blood T cell repertoires in COVID-19. TCRdb's copy holds only in-frame clones and misses some; the assay was immunoSEQ multiplex PCR. Of about 180,000 clones in the sample, roughly nine tenths were seen once. Sequencing used peripheral blood. Every receptor here comes from a man aged 18 to 29 who had recovered from COVID-19.

The rearrangement uses TRBV18 and TRBJ1-5, with 8 bases fitting TRBD1. The CDR3 is 15 residues long. In germline, CDR1 is KGHSH, CDR2 LQKENI. Trimming took 3 bases from V and 1 from J; bases not matched to a gene: 2. The CDR3 DNA reads TGTGCCAGCTCACCTGGACAGGGCAGCAATCAGCCCCAGCATTTT. Translation gives CASSPGQGSNQPQHF.

CDR3 in DNA: TGTGCCAGCAGCTTGACGACGGGCTATGGCTACACCTTC. Its translation is CASSLTTGYGYTF. This chain uses TRBV11-2 with TRBJ1-2; D remains ambiguous. Between the trimmed V and J ends, which lost 3 bases and 4 bases, there was a span of 9 bases. CDR3 length equals 13 residues. Germline loops: CDR1 SGHAT, CDR2 FQNNGV.

The V and J genes are TRBV7-2 and TRBJ2-1; D perhaps matches TRBD2 (5 bases). The CDR3 loop spans 15 amino acids. The ends were cut back, 4 bases at V and 4 bases at J, with 14 bases in the middle. The germline gives CDR1 SGHTA, CDR2 FQGNSA. DNA for the CDR3: TGTGCCAGCAGCTCTAGCACGACGAGGTACAATGAGCAGTTCTTC. Translated, it gives CASSSSTTRYNEQFF. The full variable domain, with the rest looked up from reference TRBV7-2 and TRBJ2-1, is GAGVSQSPSNKVTEKGKDVELRCDPISGHTALYWYRQSLGQGLEFLIYFQGNSAPDKSGLPSDRFSAERTGGSVSTLTIQRTQQEDSAVYLCASSSSTTRYNEQFFGPGTRLTVL.

This sequence joins TRBV10-3 and TRBJ1-2; 9 bases agree with TRBD1. The CDR3 consists of 17 residues. CDR1 and CDR2 (germline): ENHRY, SYGVKD. With V trimmed by 2 bases and J by 2 bases, 9 bases remained unmatched. The CDR3 nucleotides read TGTGCCATCAGTGAGCCCCCTGGACAGGGGTCCAACTATGGCTACACCTTC. Translating gives CAISEPPGQGSNYGYTF.

This clone was seen only once. This chain joins TRBV20-1 and TRBJ2-7; D might be TRBD1 (6 bases). Germline V gene data show CDR1 as DFQATT and CDR2 as SNEGSKA (reference sequence). V was shortened by 3 bases and J by 5 bases, with 17 bases between the two germline ends. The CDR3 consists of 14 residues. The CDR3 coding sequence is TGCAGTGCTAGTCGGGTACAGGGTTCCCACGAGCAGTACTTC. Amino acid sequence: CSASRVQGSHEQYF.